The 2 T cell receptor beta chains reported below all come from one sample, sequenced in a study of response to subunit inactivated influenza vaccine. In TCRdb, the RT-PCR reads were re-called with MiXCR into one record per CDR3 protein. Of 300,000 to 350,000 distinct CDR3 sequences detected, 20% to 25% appear once; the ten largest clones hold 10%. Material: PBMCs from blood, obtained approximately 20 months after vaccination. These TCRs come from a man between 50 and 75 years old who received an inactivated influenza vaccine.

This clonotype has more than one count but fewer than ten. V and J are TRBV14 and TRBJ1-1; no clear D gene. Germline values: CDR1 SGHDN, CDR2 FVKESK. Trimming removed 3 bases at V and 4 bases at J, with 12 bases between. This CDR3 spans 14 amino acids. CDR3 loop: CASSQAGWGTEAFF. CDR3 DNA sequence: TGTGCCAGCAGCCAGGCTGGGTGGGGCACTGAAGCTTTCTTT.

The chain carries TRBV7-9 and TRBJ1-1, with D maybe TRBD1 (6 bases). The CDR3 spans 14 residues. V lost 1 base, J lost 3 bases, and 9 bases lay in between. The germline gives CDR1 SEHNR, CDR2 FQNEAQ (reference sequence). The CDR3 nucleotides read TGTGCCAGCAGCTTAGGGGGGCAGGACACTGAAGCTTTCTTT. Translation: CASSLGGQDTEAFF.